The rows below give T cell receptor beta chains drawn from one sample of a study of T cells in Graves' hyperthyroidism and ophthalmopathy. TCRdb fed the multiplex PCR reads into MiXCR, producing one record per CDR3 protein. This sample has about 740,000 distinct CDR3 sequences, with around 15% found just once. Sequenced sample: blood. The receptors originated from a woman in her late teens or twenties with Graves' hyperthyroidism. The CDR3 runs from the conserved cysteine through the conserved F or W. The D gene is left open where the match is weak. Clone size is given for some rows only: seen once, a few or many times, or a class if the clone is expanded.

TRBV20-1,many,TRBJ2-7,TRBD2,TGCAGTGCTAGGCGCCCGGGACTAGGACAACCCGAGCAGTACTTC,CSARRPGLGQPEQYF
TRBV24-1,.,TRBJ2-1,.,TGTGCCACCAGTGATTCGGACACTGGCCGACCCTTAAAGCAGTTCTTC,CATSDSDTGRPLKQFF
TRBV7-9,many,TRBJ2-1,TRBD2,TGTGCCAGCAGCTTATCGGGACTAGGCTCCAATGAGCAGTTCTTC,CASSLSGLGSNEQFF
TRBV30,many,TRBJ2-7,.,TGTGCCTGGAGTCAGGGGCTCAGCTCCTACGAGCAGTACTTC,CAWSQGLSSYEQYF
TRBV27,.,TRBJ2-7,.,TGTGCCAGCGGATCCGGGACTGTCATCAACGAGCAGTACTTC,CASGSGTVINEQYF
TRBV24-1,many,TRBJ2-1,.,TGTGCCACCAGTACCCAGTTGAACAATGAGCAGTTCTTC,CATSTQLNNEQFF
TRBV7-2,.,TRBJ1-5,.,TGTGCCAGCAGCTTAGAACAGAGGGAAGAGCAGCCCCAGCATTTT,CASSLEQREEQPQHF
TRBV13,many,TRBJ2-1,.,TGTGCCACTCAAGCCCCGGGAAGCCATGAGCAGTTCTTC,CATQAPGSHEQFF
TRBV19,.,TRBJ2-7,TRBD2,TGTGCCAGTAGTATAGACCCTCGGACTAGCGGTATGAATGAGCAGTACTTC,CASSIDPRTSGMNEQYF
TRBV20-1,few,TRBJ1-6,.,TGCAGTGCCCCCGGCCAGGGGAGCTCCTATAATTCACCCCTCCACTTT,CSAPGQGSSYNSPLHF
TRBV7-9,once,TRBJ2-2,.,TGTGCCAGCAGCTCCGAGGGATTCACCGGGGAGCTGTTTTTT,CASSSEGFTGELFF
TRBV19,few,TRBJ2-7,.,TGTGCCAGTAGTATGTTCCAGGGCTCTAACGAGCAGTACTTC,CASSMFQGSNEQYF
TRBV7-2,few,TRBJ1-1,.,TGTGCCAGCAGCTTAGTTTTGGGCAGGGGCGGCACTGAAGCTTTCTTT,CASSLVLGRGGTEAFF
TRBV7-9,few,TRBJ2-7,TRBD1,TGTGCCAGCAGCTTAGTCTTCGAGACAGGGAGCTCCTACGAGCAGTACTTC,CASSLVFETGSSYEQYF
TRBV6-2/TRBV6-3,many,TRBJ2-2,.,TGTGCCAGCAGACCCGACACCGGGGAGCTGTTTTTT,CASRPDTGELFF
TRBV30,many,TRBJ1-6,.,TGTGCCTGGAGTGTATCCCGGGACGGATATTCACCCCTCCACTTT,CAWSVSRDGYSPLHF
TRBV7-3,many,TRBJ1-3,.,TGTGCCAGCAGCTTACAGCCGGTGACTGGAAACACCATATATTTT,CASSLQPVTGNTIYF
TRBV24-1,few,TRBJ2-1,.,TGTGCCACGTCCCTCTACAATGAGCAGTTCTTC,CATSLYNEQFF
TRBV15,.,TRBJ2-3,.,TGTGCCACCAGCAGAGGAGACGTTCCGTCAGATACGCAGTATTTT,CATSRGDVPSDTQYF
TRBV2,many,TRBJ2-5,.,TGTGCCAGCAGTGAAGGGGTGTTGGCAAGTGAGACCCAGTACTTC,CASSEGVLASETQYF
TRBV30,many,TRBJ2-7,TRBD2,TGTGCCTGGAGTGGGACTAGAGACTACGAGCAGTACTTC,CAWSGTRDYEQYF
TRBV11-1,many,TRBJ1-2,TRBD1,TGTGCCAGCAGCGCCCCCGGGACAGGGGATGGCTACACCTTC,CASSAPGTGDGYTF
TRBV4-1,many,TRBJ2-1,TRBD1,TGCGCCAGCAGCCAAACCGGGACAGGCGACAATGAGCAGTTCTTC,CASSQTGTGDNEQFF
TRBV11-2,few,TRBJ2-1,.,TGTGCCAGCGGTGCGTTTTGGGGTACCGAATACAATGAGCAGTTCTTC,CASGAFWGTEYNEQFF
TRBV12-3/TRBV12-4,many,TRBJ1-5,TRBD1,TGTGCCAGCAGTTCCCGTGACAGGGGCTTTCAGCCCCAGCATTTT,CASSSRDRGFQPQHF
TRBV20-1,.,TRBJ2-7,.,TGCAGTGCTAGGGTTATAGGGGCCCCGGGGACTTACGAGCAGTACTTC,CSARVIGAPGTYEQYF
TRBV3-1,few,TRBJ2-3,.,TGTGCCAGCAGCCTCTCAATCGGGGGTGGCACAGATACGCAGTATTTT,CASSLSIGGGTDTQYF
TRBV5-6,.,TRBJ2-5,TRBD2,TGTGCCAGCAGCCATAGTACGGGGACTAGCTTCTCAGAGACCCAGTACTTC,CASSHSTGTSFSETQYF
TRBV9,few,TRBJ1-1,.,TGTGCCAGCAGCGTAGATGGCAGGGGAGCCGAAGCTTTCTTT,CASSVDGRGAEAFF
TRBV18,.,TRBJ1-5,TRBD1,TGTGCCAGCTCACCGAAACTCGGGACAGGGCATCAGCCCCAGCATTTT,CASSPKLGTGHQPQHF
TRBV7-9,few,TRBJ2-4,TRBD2,TGTGCCAGCAGCTTAGCCGGGACTAGCCTAACCAAAAACATTCAGTACTTC,CASSLAGTSLTKNIQYF
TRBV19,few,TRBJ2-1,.,TGTGCCAGTAAGGAACGGCGGAGCTCCTACAATGAACAGTTCTTC,CASKERRSSYNEQFF
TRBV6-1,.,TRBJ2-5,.,TGTGCCAGCAGTGAGCGGACTCCCTTCCAAGAGACCCAGTACTTC,CASSERTPFQETQYF
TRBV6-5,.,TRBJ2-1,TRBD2,TGTGCCAGCAATACTCGACTAGCGGGAGGGACGTACAATGAGCAGTTCTTC,CASNTRLAGGTYNEQFF
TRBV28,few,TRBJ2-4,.,TGTGCCAGCAGTCCAAAACCCTGGGTCCTCTTGTCCGGCATTCAGTACTTC,CASSPKPWVLLSGIQYF
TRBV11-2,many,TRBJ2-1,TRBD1,TGTGCCAGCAGCTTGGGACAGTACAATGAGCAGTTCTTC,CASSLGQYNEQFF
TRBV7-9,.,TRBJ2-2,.,TGTGCCAGCAGCTCGGCGGACTATTCGAACACCGGGGAGCTGTTTTTT,CASSSADYSNTGELFF
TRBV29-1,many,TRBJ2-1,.,TGCAGCGTTTGTCCAGTGGGGGATGAGCAGTTCTTC,CSVCPVGDEQFF
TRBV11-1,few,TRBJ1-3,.,TGTGCCAGCAGCTTAGATGGGAGACAAGGAAACACCATATATTTT,CASSLDGRQGNTIYF
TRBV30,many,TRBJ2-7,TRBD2,TGTGCCTGGAGTGTAAGGGGACTAGCCTACGAGCAGTACTTC,CAWSVRGLAYEQYF
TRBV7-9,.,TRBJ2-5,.,TGTGCCGCCCGGCAGGGCTCGGCCGAGACCCAGTACTTC,CAARQGSAETQYF
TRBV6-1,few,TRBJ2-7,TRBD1,TGTGCCAGCAGGAGACTTATGGACAGGGCCCACGAGCAGTACTTC,CASRRLMDRAHEQYF
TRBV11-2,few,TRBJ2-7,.,TGTGCCAGCAGCTTAGCTACGGGGAATTACGAGCAGTACTTC,CASSLATGNYEQYF
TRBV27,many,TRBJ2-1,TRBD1,TGTGCCAGCAGTGCGGGGACAGGGGGAATCAATGAGCAGTTCTTC,CASSAGTGGINEQFF
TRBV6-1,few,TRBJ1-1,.,TGTGCCAGCACCCCCTCCGTGGGGGGGAATGCAGCTTTCTTT,CASTPSVGGNAAFF